This TCR beta chain is from a study of vaccination and CD4 T cells after COVID-19. On the study more broadly: Samples taken post-COVID came a median about 3 months after diagnosis, ranging from 35 to 161. A CEFX pool, an HIV-1 Nef pool, or else no peptide went into the control cultures.

This clonotype has just a few counts. As yet, its antigen is unknown. As for treatment: roughly 10-day PBMC culture with coronavirus spike peptide pools or control peptides (ViraFEST assay). Per-well cultures of 1.8 million or so PBMCs received about 10 IU/ml IL-2 and 10 ug/ml peptide pools. Days 3 and 7 saw half the medium swapped for fresh IL-2 medium. CDR1 and CDR2 from the germline V gene are MDHEN and SYDVKM. The CDR3 is 13 residues long. The V and J ends lost 8 bases and 6 bases respectively, with 14 bases between them. Cultured CD4+ T cell DNA was sequenced using the Oncomine TCR Beta short-read assay. MiXCR, applied by TCRdb to the PCR reads, yields one record per CDR3 protein. The repertoire consists of more than 9,000 distinct CDR3 sequences, with under 80% occurring once and the leading ten covering 34%.

The TCR comes from a human donor who had recovered from COVID-19. This chain connects TRBV28 to TRBJ1-5; no definite D call. Sequences were obtained from CD4+ T cells from blood, cultured in vitro. The CDR3 coding sequence is TGTGCCAGCCGCGAGCGGGTACTTCAGCCCCAGCATTTT. Translating gives CASRERVLQPQHF.